The clone carrying this T cell receptor (beta chain) was counted a single time. Using immunoSEQ multiplex PCR, the repertoire was profiled, and TCRdb retains in-frame clones only, with some absent. The repertoire has about 51,000 clones, 80% of them found once; the top ten carry roughly a tenth. The data were obtained in a study of control samples from healthy donors and cancer patients. CDR3 length: 11 amino acids. J gave up 8 bases and V 8 bases, and 6 bases lay outside the gene matches. Germline CDR1 is GTSNPN and CDR2 is SVGIG (reference sequence). The chain combines TRBV30 with TRBJ1-2, with 9 bases lining up with TRBD1. Sequenced material: blood. The TCR was taken from a man between 65 and 85 years old in good health. CDR3: CARWTGVGYTF. CDR3 DNA sequence: TGTGCCCGTTGGACAGGGGTCGGCTACACCTTC.